This record covers a single TCR beta chain. These data come from a study of blood T cell repertoires in COVID-19. The wider study: Acute and convalescent COVID-19 specimens originated in the United States, Italy and Spain. Nucleic acid was either cDNA or gDNA, and it came from T cells, B-cell-depleted T cells, or PBMCs.

CDR3 length: 17 amino acids. V lost 2 bases, J lost 4 bases, and 7 bases stayed unmatched. Germline CDR1 is WNHNN and CDR2 is SYGVQD (reference sequence). The data were produced by immunoSEQ multiplex PCR, yet TCRdb's version contains in-frame clones alone and is incomplete. The sample includes about 280,000 clones, 88% of them seen just once. Enrolment of Seattle patients took place during active infection, and they were followed longitudinally. The sequence was obtained from a young woman with COVID-19, enrolled during active disease. Sequenced sample: peripheral blood. The chain employs TRBV10-1 and TRBJ2-7; 14 nucleotides match TRBD2. DNA of the CDR3: TGCGCCAGCAGTGAGAGACTAGCGGGAGGGCAAACTTACGAGCAGTACTTC. Amino acid sequence: CASSERLAGGQTYEQYF.